Listed here are 9 T cell receptor beta chains from one sample, sequenced in a study of identical twins (dated by TCRdb to the mid-2010s). The library was produced with 5' RACE. The reads were generated on an Illumina HiSeq 2000. TCRdb reprocessed the public reads (quality trimming at Q25 with fastp, clone calling with MiXCR) and kept in-frame beta chains. Identical CDR3 proteins give one entry, which carries the most common genes and DNA. This sample gives a few hundred thousand distinct CDR3 sequences in total; roughly 20% of them show up just once. About 12% of the sample is in the top ten clones. The source material was naive T cells sorted from blood. The intended sense of this specimen's cell subset or site label: cells isolated with a human naive T-cell isolation kit. Receptor source: a man aged 45-65 years in good health.

This sequence joins TRBV20-1 and TRBJ1-2; no clear D gene. This CDR3 contains 13 residues. Germline V lookup: CDR1 DFQATT, CDR2 SNEGSKA (reference sequence). The V end was cut by 0 bases, the J end by 4 bases, with 9 bases between. Here the CDR3 reads CSARDRAAYGYTF. DNA for the CDR3: TGCAGTGCTAGAGATCGGGCGGCCTATGGCTACACCTTC.

This clonotype was detected only a few times. This chain joins TRBV29-1 and TRBJ2-3, with D possibly matching TRBD1 (5 bases). Germline V gene lookup returns CDR1 SQVTM and CDR2 ANQGSEA. This CDR3 is built from 12 residues. V lost 7 bases to trimming and J lost 8 bases, with 16 bases between them. In DNA form, the CDR3 reads TGCAGCGCCTATCTGGGGCCCGGTACGCAGTATTTT. It is translated as CSAYLGPGTQYF.

This clonotype appeared many times. V and J are TRBV4-2 and TRBJ2-4; D is uncertain. CDR1 and CDR2 from the germline V gene are LGHNA and YNFKEQ. The CDR3 is 16 residues long. With 4 bases removed from V and 0 bases from J, the gap between germline ends came to 13 bases. CDR3: CASSPRLDPAKNIQYF. Written as DNA, the CDR3 is TGTGCCAGCAGCCCCCGGTTGGACCCAGCCAAAAACATTCAGTACTTC.

This clonotype was counted a few times. The J gene is TRBJ2-2, the V gene TRBV12-3 or TRBV12-4; TRBD1 agrees at 7 bases. This CDR3 has 13 amino acids. The J segment lost 5 bases and the V segment lost 7 bases, leaving 4 bases of the junction unmatched. CDR3 loop: CASNRDRTGELFF. The CDR3 DNA is TGTGCCAGCAATAGGGACAGAACCGGGGAGCTGTTTTTT.

This clonotype was seen a few times. The chain recombines TRBV10-2 with TRBJ1-1; 9 nucleotides align to TRBD1. The junction had 9 bases not matched to a gene; V was cut back by 4 bases and J by 3 bases. The CDR3 covers 16 residues. CDR1 is WSHSY and CDR2 is SAAADI in the germline V gene. The CDR3 region has the DNA TGCGCCAGCAGTGCAACGCCGACAGGGGGATACACTGAAGCTTTCTTT. This sequence encodes CASSATPTGGYTEAFF.

This rearrangement joins TRBV7-2 to TRBJ2-2, with 11 bases that match TRBD2. Germline trimming cut 0 bases from V and 0 bases from J; bases unmatched to any gene: 9. This CDR3 contains 20 residues. The germline gives CDR1 SGHTA, CDR2 FQGNSA. The CDR3 loop is CASSLALGLAGGSNTGELFF. DNA of the CDR3: TGTGCCAGCAGCTTAGCCCTGGGGCTAGCGGGAGGATCGAACACCGGGGAGCTGTTTTTT.

This clonotype has just a few counts. This rearrangement joins TRBV20-1 to TRBJ2-7; tentative D call: TRBD1 (6 bases). V was shortened by 4 bases and J by 4 bases, with 8 bases between the two germline ends. Germline loops: CDR1 DFQATT, CDR2 SNEGSKA (reference sequence). This CDR3 is built from 11 residues. CDR3 loop: CSATQGYEQYF. The CDR3 nucleotides are TGCAGTGCTACCCAGGGGTACGAGCAGTACTTC.

The V gene is TRBV29-1, the J gene TRBJ2-7, with a weak D call TRBD1 (6 bases). V lost 3 bases to trimming and J lost 2 bases, with 14 bases between them. The CDR3 extends over 14 amino acids. Germline V gene lookup returns CDR1 SQVTM and CDR2 ANQGSEA. The CDR3 DNA reads as TGCAGCGTTGACGTCGCAGGGGCCCCCTACGAGCAGTACTTC. Translating gives CSVDVAGAPYEQYF.

There are a few counts of this clonotype. The CDR3 sequence is CASRWTGRPDTQYF. CDR3 nucleotide sequence: TGTGCCAGCAGATGGACAGGGAGGCCAGATACGCAGTATTTT. The genes are TRBV6-2 or TRBV6-3 and TRBJ2-3, with TRBD1 matching 8 bases. Germline V lookup: CDR1 MNHEY, CDR2 SVGEGT. The CDR3 length is 14 residues. V lost 6 bases to trimming and J lost 4 bases; unmatched junction nucleotides: 6.